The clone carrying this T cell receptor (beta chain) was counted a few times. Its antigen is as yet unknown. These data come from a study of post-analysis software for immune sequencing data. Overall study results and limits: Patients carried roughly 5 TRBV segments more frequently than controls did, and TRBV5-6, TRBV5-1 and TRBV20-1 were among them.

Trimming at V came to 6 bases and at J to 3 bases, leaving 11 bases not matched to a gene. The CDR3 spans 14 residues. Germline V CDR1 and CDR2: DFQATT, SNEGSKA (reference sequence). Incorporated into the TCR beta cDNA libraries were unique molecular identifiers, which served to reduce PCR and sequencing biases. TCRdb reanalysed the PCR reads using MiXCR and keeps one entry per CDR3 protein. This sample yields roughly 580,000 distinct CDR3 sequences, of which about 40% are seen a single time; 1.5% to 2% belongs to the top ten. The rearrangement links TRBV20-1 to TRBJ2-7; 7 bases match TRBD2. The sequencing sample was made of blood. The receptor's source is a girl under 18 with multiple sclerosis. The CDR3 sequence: CSAWSGATIYEQYF. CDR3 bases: TGCAGTGCGTGGAGCGGGGCCACCATCTACGAGCAGTACTTC.